These T cell receptor beta chains were read from a single sample in a study of identical twins. TCRdb ran MiXCR on the 5' RACE reads and lists one entry per CDR3 protein. Among some 260,000 distinct CDR3 sequences listed, around an eighth were seen once. Specimen: memory (CD45RO+) T cells sorted from blood. These receptors all stem from a woman aged 18-29 years in good health. CDR3s include the opening cysteine and the closing phenylalanine or tryptophan. Each record gives: J gene, clone size, V gene, D gene, CDR3 DNA, CDR3 protein. The D gene is left open where the match is weak. Some rows mark clone size as missing; the rest say once, few, many or name a class of expanded clone.

TRBJ1-2 many TRBV12-3/TRBV12-4 - TGTGCCAGCACTTTTTATAAGGGAAGTAGGGGCTACACCTTC CASTFYKGSRGYTF
TRBJ1-3 many TRBV12-3/TRBV12-4 TRBD1 TGTGCCAGCATCTCTGACAGGGGGACTCGCTCTGGAAACACCATATATTTT CASISDRGTRSGNTIYF
TRBJ2-1 - TRBV10-1 TRBD2 TGCGCCAGCAGCCGAGGAGTAGCGGGAGGCCCTGGCGATGAGCAGTTCTTC CASSRGVAGGPGDEQFF
TRBJ2-2 many TRBV7-9 - TGTGCCAGCAACTTATTCTACGGGGGGCCGAACACCGGGGAGCTGTTTTTT CASNLFYGGPNTGELFF
TRBJ1-2 many TRBV6-6 - TGTGCCAGCAGTGCACAGGGACGGTATGGCTACACCTTC CASSAQGRYGYTF
TRBJ1-6 many TRBV19 - TGTGCCAGTAGCGAGACCAATTCACCCCTCCACTTT CASSETNSPLHF
TRBJ2-5 many TRBV7-2 - TGTGCCAGCAGCTCTCGCGGCAGGTGGCAAGAGACCCAGTACTTC CASSSRGRWQETQYF
TRBJ2-3 few TRBV19 - TGTGCCAGTAGTATAGTAGGACGACCAGATACGCAGTATTTT CASSIVGRPDTQYF
TRBJ1-5 - TRBV27 TRBD1 TGTGCCAGCACCCTTCCCGGGACAGCTAACGACCAGCCCCAGCATTTT CASTLPGTANDQPQHF
TRBJ2-4 - TRBV9 - TGTGCCAGCAGCCCCTCCGGGGGATACCTAGCCAAAAACATTCAGTACTTC CASSPSGGYLAKNIQYF
TRBJ2-7 - TRBV2 - TGTGCCAGCAGTGGCGAGCGGGTGTCCTACGAGCAGTACTTC CASSGERVSYEQYF
TRBJ2-2 few TRBV10-3 - TGTGCCATCAGTGAGTCTGTAGGCAGCTCGAACACCGGGGAGCTGTTTTTT CAISESVGSSNTGELFF
TRBJ1-1 few TRBV12-3/TRBV12-4 - TGTGCCAGCAGCGTACTGGGGGGTGAAGCTTTCTTT CASSVLGGEAFF
TRBJ2-5 - TRBV20-1 - TGCAGTGCTTTGTCTGCCAAACAAGAGACCCAGTACTTC CSALSAKQETQYF
TRBJ1-5 - TRBV6-2/TRBV6-3 TRBD1 TGTGCCAGCAGGACGACAGGGGGAGGGCAGCCCCAGCATTTT CASRTTGGGQPQHF
TRBJ2-1 few TRBV25-1 - TGTGCCAGCAGTTTTCCCCCCCACCGGGCTGAGCAGTTCTTC CASSFPPHRAEQFF
TRBJ1-3 - TRBV5-1 - TGCGCCAGCAGCTTTGACCGCTCTGGAAACACCATATATTTT CASSFDRSGNTIYF
TRBJ1-6 many TRBV7-9 - TGTGCCAGCAGCTTAGCCGGACAGTCCTATTCACCCCTCCACTTT CASSLAGQSYSPLHF
TRBJ2-7 - TRBV7-2 - TGTGCCAGCAGCTTAGGGGCGGGACAGACCTACGAGCAGTACTTC CASSLGAGQTYEQYF
TRBJ2-7 - TRBV11-2 TRBD1 TGTGCCAGCAGGTCTATCCAGGGGGCGCGACACGAGCAGTACTTC CASRSIQGARHEQYF
TRBJ1-2 - TRBV6-1 - TGTGCCAGCAGCCCCCCCCGGGGCAGATCGTATGGCTACACCTTC CASSPPRGRSYGYTF
TRBJ1-2 - TRBV20-1 - TGCAGTGCTAGAGACCCCAGCTTAACCTATGGCTACACCTTC CSARDPSLTYGYTF
TRBJ2-1 - TRBV10-3 - TGTGCCATCAGGGCTACCGGGACGGCGAACAATGAGCAGTTCTTC CAIRATGTANNEQFF
TRBJ2-1 - TRBV4-2 - TGTGCCAGCAGCCAAGTTTCAGGGGGGGCTACCCATGAGCAGTTCTTC CASSQVSGGATHEQFF
TRBJ2-3 few TRBV9 - TGTGCCAGCAGCGTACGTGCAGATACGCAGTATTTT CASSVRADTQYF
TRBJ1-5 many TRBV6-1 TRBD1 TGTGCCAGCAGCCGACAGGGATCCTTTCAGCCCCAGCATTTT CASSRQGSFQPQHF
TRBJ2-3 - TRBV9 TRBD1 TGTGCCAGCAGCGTCGACAGGGGTGGCACAGATACGCAGTATTTT CASSVDRGGTDTQYF